Below, one T cell receptor (beta chain) is given with its context. What it binds is unknown. Assay: immunoSEQ multiplex PCR; the TCRdb copy retains only in-frame clones and omits some. Counted here are some 39,000 clones, just over 90% occurring once; the ten biggest clones make up 3.6%. The data belong to a study of graft-versus-host responses after intestinal transplantation. On the study more broadly: Every transplant recipient was induced with anti-thymocyte globulin, then maintained on tacrolimus and steroids for roughly 3 years.

V lost 1 base to trimming and J lost 8 bases, with 8 bases between them. The CDR3 loop spans 12 amino acids. CDR1 MDHEN and CDR2 SYDVKM come from the germline V gene. Study outcomes and limitations: Early post-transplant HvG declines showed an association with peak circulating GvH clone levels. The presence of high graft-versus-host to host-versus-graft clonal ratios in allografts characterized patients with graft-donor T cell macrochimerism. Recipient bone marrow held GvH clones, some seen earlier in ileum or blood.

The TCR sequence derives from a human patient who received an intestinal transplant, so some T cells may come from the graft donor. J is TRBJ1-1 and V is TRBV28; the D is unclear. The starting material was PBMCs, obtained less than 750 days after intestinal transplantation. CDR3 DNA sequence: TGTGCCAGCAGTTTATCGAGGGCGGAAGCTTTCTTT. Protein product: CASSLSRAEAFF. Full variable domain (rest looked up from reference TRBV28 and TRBJ1-1): DVKVTQSSRYLVKRTGEKVFLECVQDMDHENMFWYRQDPGLGLRLIYFSYDVKMKEKGDIPEGYSVSREKKERFSLILESASTNQTSMYLCASSLSRAEAFFGQGTRLTVV.